This T cell receptor beta chain was observed in a study of cytomegalovirus exposure and HLA in healthy donors. The PCR contained 60 Vbeta and 13 Jbeta primers. Profiling relied on immunoSEQ multiplex PCR, and the TCRdb table lists in-frame clones only, not all of them. This table has roughly 120,000 clones, approximately 80% appearing once. This clone has just a few counts. Sequenced sample: PBMCs. The TCR was taken from a man between 40 and 49 years old in good health and CMV-seronegative.

The CDR3 reads CASSQEPGQIYEQYF. The DNA for the CDR3 is TGTGCCAGCAGCCAGGAACCGGGACAGATCTACGAGCAGTACTTC. The gene calls are TRBV4-2 and TRBJ2-7, with TRBD1 matching 7 bases. This CDR3 contains 15 residues. V lost 3 bases, J lost 3 bases, and 8 bases stayed unmatched. CDR1 and CDR2 (germline): LGHNA, YNFKEQ.